Presented here are 26 T cell receptor beta chains from one specimen sequenced in a study of immune cell composition in non-small cell lung cancer. Normal lung was sampled as far from the tumour as possible, at least 3 cm. Repertoires were generated with immunoSEQ multiplex PCR, while TCRdb's copy carries only in-frame clones and drops some. This table has about 2,500 clones, roughly four fifths appearing once. The sample consisted of non-adjacent lung tissue. Receptors originate from a human donor with non-small cell lung cancer.

The chain combines TRBV19 with TRBJ2-5, with TRBD1 identical over 9 bases. Losses at the gene ends were 3 bases for V and 1 base for J; bases not matched to a gene: 3. CDR1 and CDR2 from the germline V gene are LNHDA and SQIVND (reference sequence). This CDR3 comprises 15 residues. CDR3 in amino acids: CASSIGQGTQETQYF. The CDR3 DNA follows: TGTGCCAGTAGTATCGGACAGGGGACCCAAGAGACCCAGTACTTC.

The chain employs TRBV5-4 and TRBJ2-7; 7 bases fit TRBD2. This CDR3 has 15 residues. Looked up from germline, CDR1 is SGHNT and CDR2 is YYREEE (reference sequence). Trimming removed 4 bases from V and 5 bases from J; junction bases left unmatched: 12. DNA of the CDR3: TGTGCCAGCAGCGGGCCCGGGAGGCCCGAAGACGAGCAGTACTTC. The encoded protein is CASSGPGRPEDEQYF. Supplemented by reference TRBV5-4 and TRBJ2-7, the full variable domain reads ETGVTQSPTHLIKTRGQQVTLRCSSQSGHNTVSWYQQALGQGPQFIFQYYREEENGRGNFPPRFSGLQFPNYSSELNVNALELDDSALYLCASSGPGRPEDEQYFGPGTRLTVT.

By share, this clone ranks as large (0.1 to 1%). The rearrangement joins TRBV28 to TRBJ2-1; TRBD1 might be the D (6 bases). Germline lookup yields CDR1 MDHEN and CDR2 SYDVKM. The CDR3 sequence is 13 residues long. Trimming took 7 bases from V and 6 from J, leaving 13 bases between them. The CDR3 region is CASTLDSSNEQFF. The CDR3 DNA reads as TGTGCCAGCACCCTGGACAGCTCCAATGAGCAGTTCTTC.

The chain joins TRBV7-3 to TRBJ2-5, with D unresolved. This CDR3 is 12 amino acids long. The V and J ends lost 5 bases and 5 bases respectively, with 9 bases between them. Per germline, CDR1 SGHTA and CDR2 FQGTGA. The CDR3 loop reads CASSRLGETQYF. In DNA, the CDR3 is TGTGCCAGCAGCCGACTTGGGGAGACCCAGTACTTC.

This clone was seen a handful of times. The chain is built from TRBV28 and TRBJ1-5; tentative D call: TRBD1 (5 bases). V dropped 7 bases and J dropped 6 bases, with 19 bases sitting between them. CDR1 is MDHEN, CDR2 SYDVKM, per germline. The CDR3 spans 15 residues. The CDR3, as DNA: TGTGCCAGCAAGCAGCTCCTGGGTGGGGCTCAGCCCCAGCATTTT. Translation gives CASKQLLGGAQPQHF.

The CDR3 DNA reads as TGTGCCAGCAGCCTGGGATCCCAGGGGTACACCTTC. This sequence encodes CASSLGSQGYTF. This chain links TRBV7-1 with TRBJ1-2, with a weak D call TRBD1 (6 bases). TRBV7-1 carries the ORF label, with uncertain function. Trimming removed 5 bases from V and 11 bases from J, with 15 bases in between. The CDR3 consists of 12 residues.

The V call is TRBV7-9, the J call TRBJ2-3, with D possibly matching TRBD2 (6 bases). CDR1 and CDR2 from the germline V gene are SEHNR and FQNEAQ (reference sequence). This CDR3 spans 15 amino acids. V gave up 4 bases and J gave up 2 bases, with 13 bases separating them. This CDR3 is CASSSRGTYTDTQYF. DNA for the CDR3: TGTGCCAGCAGCTCGCGGGGAACCTACACAGATACGCAGTATTTT.

This clone was detected once. This chain links TRBV11-2 with TRBJ1-1; possibly TRBD1 for D (5 bases). The CDR3 totals 14 residues. Germline assignment: CDR1 SGHAT and CDR2 FQNNGV. V lost 1 base and J lost 6, with 12 bases in between. The CDR3 sequence is CASSLVVGAPEAFF. The CDR3 DNA reads as TGTGCCAGCAGCTTAGTGGTAGGGGCTCCTGAAGCTTTCTTT.

The V call is TRBV19, the J call TRBJ2-1; 13 nucleotides line up with TRBD2. With V trimmed by 8 bases and J by 5 bases, 12 bases remained unmatched. CDR1 is LNHDA and CDR2 is SQIVND in the germline V gene (reference sequence). This CDR3 contains 17 residues. The CDR3 sequence: CASGWTSGRMRNNEQFF. The CDR3 DNA reads TGTGCCAGTGGATGGACTAGCGGGAGAATGAGGAACAATGAGCAGTTCTTC.

This clone was detected only once. The chain couples TRBV6-5 to TRBJ1-1, with 10 bases fitting TRBD1. The CDR3 has 15 amino acids. V lost 2 bases, J lost 4 bases, and 4 bases stayed unmatched. Per germline, CDR1 MNHEY and CDR2 SVGAGI. The CDR3 region is CASSYGRTGGTEAFF. The DNA of the CDR3 is TGTGCCAGCAGTTACGGCCGGACAGGGGGCACTGAAGCTTTCTTT.

The V call is TRBV5-1, the J call TRBJ2-1; 7 bases match TRBD2. CDR1 is SGHRS, CDR2 YFSETQ, per germline. This CDR3 has 15 residues. The V and J ends lost 0 bases and 3 bases, in that order; junction bases with no gene match: 3. CDR3 in amino acids: CASSLALADYNEQFF. The CDR3 DNA sequence: TGCGCCAGCAGCTTGGCTCTAGCGGACTACAATGAGCAGTTCTTC.

The chain uses TRBV2 and TRBJ2-7; 8 bases match TRBD2. CDR1 is SNHLY, CDR2 FYNNEI, per germline. The V and J ends lost 5 bases and 0 bases, in that order; junction bases with no gene match: 6. This CDR3 region has 15 residues. The CDR3 here is CASSPLAGNSYEQYF. CDR3 DNA: TGTGCCAGCAGTCCTTTAGCGGGGAACTCCTACGAGCAGTACTTC.

This clone was seen more than once but under ten times. This rearrangement joins TRBV7-9 to TRBJ1-2; D ambiguous. CDR1 is SEHNR and CDR2 is FQNEAQ in the germline V gene (reference sequence). CDR3 length: 12 residues. Between the trimmed V and J ends, which lost 8 bases and 4 bases, there was a span of 11 bases. The CDR3 nucleotides read TGTGCCAGCTCGGAGGCACTCTATGGCTACACCTTC. Residues: CASSEALYGYTF.

This chain connects TRBV18 to TRBJ2-7; D perhaps matches TRBD1 (7 bases). This CDR3 is built from 17 residues. The germline V gene encodes CDR1 KGHSH and CDR2 LQKENI. The V and J ends lost 3 bases and 5 bases respectively, with 23 bases between them. CDR3 in amino acids: CASSPQGGRGAIHEQYF. The CDR3 DNA follows: TGTGCCAGCTCACCCCAGGGGGGAAGGGGCGCCATCCACGAGCAGTACTTC.

This chain links TRBV7-2 with TRBJ2-5, with 7 bases matching TRBD1. The CDR3 is 14 amino acids. With V trimmed by 5 bases and J by 5 bases, 8 bases remained unmatched. Germline V CDR1 and CDR2: SGHTA, FQGNSA. CDR3 coding DNA: TGTGCCAGCAGCCTGGGGACAGTGGTGGAGACCCAGTACTTC. Translating it yields CASSLGTVVETQYF. The full variable domain, completed using reference TRBV7-2 and TRBJ2-5, is GAGVSQSPSNKVTEKGKDVELRCDPISGHTALYWYRQSLGQGLEFLIYFQGNSAPDKSGLPSDRFSAERTGGSVSTLTIQRTQQEDSAVYLCASSLGTVVETQYFGPGTRLLVL.

On this clone: Other DNA variants within this sample encode the same CDR3. The rearrangement uses TRBV6-5 and TRBJ1-6, with 8 bases lining up with TRBD1. Germline loops: CDR1 MNHEY, CDR2 SVGAGI. CDR3 length: 14 amino acids. The J segment lost 7 bases and the V segment lost 6 bases, leaving 5 bases of the junction unmatched. CDR3 sequence reads: CASSGRQGNSPLHF. The CDR3 DNA sequence: TGTGCCAGCAGCGGCCGACAGGGGAATTCACCCCTCCACTTT.

This clone turned up a few times. The gene calls are TRBV27 and TRBJ2-2; 8 nucleotides match TRBD1. V gave up 3 bases and J gave up 4 bases; unmatched junction bases: 7. The CDR3 loop spans 16 amino acids. CDR1 is MNHEY, CDR2 SMNVEV, per germline (reference sequence). In DNA, the CDR3 is TGTGCCAGCAGTTTCCGGCAGGGGGCAGGCACCGGGGAGCTGTTTTTT. It specifies CASSFRQGAGTGELFF.

The chain carries TRBV7-6 and TRBJ1-5; TRBD1 matches at 7 bases. CDR1 is SGHVS and CDR2 is FNYEAQ in the germline V gene. CDR3 length: 13 residues. After removal of 5 bases from V and 4 bases from J, the junction contained 2 bases not matched to a gene. In DNA form, the CDR3 reads TGTGCCAGCAGCGAGGACAGGAATCAGCCCCAGCATTTT. As protein: CASSEDRNQPQHF.

The rearrangement uses TRBV5-1 and TRBJ2-1; the D is unclear. CDR1 SGHRS and CDR2 YFSETQ come from the germline V gene. This CDR3 is built from 15 residues. V lost 4 bases to trimming and J lost 6 bases, with 17 bases between them. DNA of the CDR3: TGCGCCAGCAGCCTCGGAGCCATCACTATCAATGAGCAGTTCTTC. It codes for CASSLGAITINEQFF.

The chain uses TRBV25-1 and TRBJ2-2; TRBD1 is a possible D gene (5 bases). CDR1 is MGHDK, CDR2 SYGVNS, per germline. This CDR3 spans 15 amino acids. Trimming took 8 bases from V and 0 from J, leaving 13 bases between them. The CDR3 DNA is TGTGCCAGCGCTTCTACAGGACCGAACACCGGGGAGCTGTTTTTT. This translates into CASASTGPNTGELFF.

The genes are TRBV15 and TRBJ1-4, with TRBD1 matching 7 bases. This CDR3 is 16 amino acids long. With 0 bases clipped from V and 8 bases from J, the junction kept 9 bases outside the gene matches. Germline CDR1 is LNHNV and CDR2 is YYDKDF (reference sequence). CDR3 sequence: CATSRDLQGRSEKLFF. The CDR3 bases are TGTGCCACCAGCAGAGACCTACAGGGGAGAAGCGAAAAACTGTTTTTT.

This clone was picked up a small number of times. This chain connects TRBV5-1 to TRBJ1-1; TRBD1 matches 8 bases. The CDR3 extends over 15 amino acids. Germline V gene lookup returns CDR1 SGHRS and CDR2 YFSETQ. Trimming took 5 bases from V and 1 from J; bases not matched to a gene: 7. The CDR3, as DNA: TGCGCCAGCAGTTCAGGGGGCGCGAGGAACACTGAAGCTTTCTTT. Amino acids: CASSSGGARNTEAFF.

V and J are TRBV6-6 and TRBJ2-2, with D maybe TRBD1 (5 bases). In germline, CDR1 is MNHNY, CDR2 SVGAGI (reference sequence). This CDR3 is built from 15 residues. Trimming pared 2 bases from V and 5 bases from J, leaving 12 bases between. Written as DNA, the CDR3 is TGTGCCAGCAGTTACCTCAGGGCTTGGACCGGGGAGCTGTTTTTT. Translating gives CASSYLRAWTGELFF.

The V and J genes are TRBV11-2 and TRBJ1-2; D possibly corresponds to TRBD1 (5 bases). The CDR3 sequence is 14 residues long. The ends were cut back, 4 bases at V and 6 bases at J, with 15 bases in the middle. Looked up from germline, CDR1 is SGHAT and CDR2 is FQNNGV. The DNA of the CDR3 is TGTGCCAGCAGCTCGACGTCAGGGAAGGATGGCTACACCTTC. Its translation: CASSSTSGKDGYTF.

This chain connects TRBV10-1 to TRBJ1-5, with unresolved D. Germline V gene data show CDR1 as WNHNN and CDR2 as SYGVQD (reference sequence). V was shortened by 6 bases and J by 5 bases, with 11 bases between the two germline ends. The CDR3 runs 13 residues. CDR3 region: CASRRVPDQPQHF. The DNA of the CDR3 is TGCGCCAGCAGACGGGTTCCTGATCAGCCCCAGCATTTT.

This CDR3 reads CASSQPREAGGSDTQYF. The CDR3 DNA reads as TGTGCCAGCAGCCAACCCAGGGAAGCGGGAGGCTCAGATACGCAGTATTTT. The chain combines TRBV7-8 with TRBJ2-3; 9 bases are shared with TRBD2. Germline CDR1 and CDR2: SGHVS and FQNEAQ. The V and J ends lost 5 bases and 4 bases, in that order; junction bases with no gene match: 13. The CDR3 runs 17 residues.